The 26 T cell receptor beta chains below all came from one sample that was sequenced in a study of cytomegalovirus exposure and HLA in healthy donors. Primers: 60 Vbeta forward and 13 Jbeta reverse. Libraries were prepared by immunoSEQ multiplex PCR; TCRdb keeps only in-frame clonotypes and omits some of them. The repertoire includes 100,000 or so clones, over 9.5% of them detected once, and about a sixth sits in the top ten. Sequencing was performed on PBMCs. The receptors originated from a man between 40 and 49 years old in good health and CMV-seropositive.

This clone was seen a few times. The chain links TRBV29-1 to TRBJ1-2; 9 positions match TRBD1. Germline V CDR1 and CDR2: SQVTM, ANQGSEA. The J segment lost 2 bases and the V segment lost 0 bases, leaving 1 base of the junction unmatched. The CDR3 runs to 14 residues. CDR3 sequence (DNA): TGCAGCGTTGAAGACGGGACAGGGAACTATGGCTACACCTTC. Protein product: CSVEDGTGNYGYTF.

This rearrangement joins TRBV7-9 to TRBJ2-2; possibly TRBD1 for D (5 bases). This CDR3 region has 14 residues. Trimming stripped 5 bases from V and 8 bases from J, with 15 bases between. Looked up from germline, CDR1 is SEHNR and CDR2 is FQNEAQ (reference sequence). For the CDR3, the DNA is TGTGCCAGCAGCCTCGACCAGGGCTCGGGGGAGCTGTTTTTT. This sequence encodes CASSLDQGSGELFF.

Only a few counts were recorded for this clone. The chain couples TRBV2 to TRBJ2-3, with unresolved D. CDR1 is SNHLY, CDR2 FYNNEI, per germline. Trimming removed 8 bases from V and 6 bases from J, with 12 bases in between. The CDR3 runs 12 residues. The CDR3: CASGPYRDTQYF. The CDR3 nucleotides read TGTGCCAGCGGTCCTTATCGGGATACGCAGTATTTT.

This chain links TRBV6-5 with TRBJ2-1; tentatively, D is TRBD1 (5 bases). The V end was cut by 2 bases, the J end by 6 bases, with 17 bases between. Germline assignment: CDR1 MNHEY and CDR2 SVGAGI. The CDR3 loop spans 16 amino acids. The CDR3 sequence: CASSYGASLVLNEQFF. The DNA of the CDR3 is TGTGCCAGCAGTTACGGGGCTAGTTTGGTCCTCAATGAGCAGTTCTTC.

This clone has just a few counts. The chain employs TRBV4-2 and TRBJ1-3, with D perhaps matching TRBD1 (5 bases). Between the trimmed V and J ends, which lost 3 bases and 4 bases, there was a span of 16 bases. Germline CDR1 LGHNA, CDR2 YNFKEQ. The length of the CDR3 is 16 residues. The CDR3 bases are TGTGCCAGCAGCCAGATCGGTAACAGGCTGGGAAACACCATATATTTT. Translating it yields CASSQIGNRLGNTIYF.

In this sample, this clone turned up a few times. The chain links TRBV27 to TRBJ2-1, with 14 bases that match TRBD2. Trimming removed 3 bases from V and 2 bases from J; junction bases left unmatched: 3. This CDR3 is built from 17 residues. CDR1 MNHEY and CDR2 SMNVEV come from the germline V gene (reference sequence). The CDR3: CASSFGTSGSTYNEQFF. CDR3 sequence (DNA): TGTGCCAGCAGTTTCGGGACTAGCGGGAGCACCTACAATGAGCAGTTCTTC.

This chain uses TRBV5-1 with TRBJ1-2, with 10 bases matching TRBD1. Germline CDR1 SGHRS, CDR2 YFSETQ. Losses at the gene ends were 4 bases for V and 8 bases for J; bases not matched to a gene: 2. This CDR3 is 12 amino acids long. The CDR3, as DNA: TGCGCCAGCAGCACGGACAGGGGGGGCTACACCTTC. Its translation: CASSTDRGGYTF.

This clone was detected only a few times. The chain links TRBV19 to TRBJ2-3, with 8 bases lining up with TRBD2. V lost 3 bases, J lost 2 bases, and 7 bases stayed unmatched. There are 16 residues in the CDR3. Germline loops: CDR1 LNHDA, CDR2 SQIVND (reference sequence). The CDR3 protein is CASSMGSGSYTDTQYF. The CDR3 DNA reads TGTGCCAGTAGTATGGGGAGCGGGAGCTACACAGATACGCAGTATTTT.

The chain joins TRBV6-5 to TRBJ2-7; 10 nucleotides match TRBD1. V lost 4 bases, J lost 2 bases, and 5 bases stayed unmatched. The germline V gene encodes CDR1 MNHEY and CDR2 SVGAGI. The CDR3 is 15 residues long. The CDR3 loop is CASSSSGTGAYEQYF. DNA of the CDR3: TGTGCCAGCAGTTCCTCCGGGACAGGGGCCTACGAGCAGTACTTC.

This clone came up a few times. The chain combines TRBV7-3 with TRBJ2-3, with 8 bases fitting TRBD2. The trim removed 5 bases at V and 8 bases at J, leaving 6 bases unmatched. This CDR3 region has 13 residues. CDR1 and CDR2 from the germline V gene are SGHTA and FQGTGA. The CDR3, as DNA: TGTGCCAGCAGCGCCGGGACTAGTGGTACGCAGTATTTT. This codes for CASSAGTSGTQYF. Looking up the rest from reference TRBV7-3 and TRBJ2-3 gives the full variable domain: GAGVSQTPSNKVTEKGKYVELRCDPISGHTALYWYRQSLGQGPEFLIYFQGTGAADDSGLPNDRFFAVRPEGSVSTLKIQRTERGDSAVYLCASSAGTSGTQYFGPGTRLTVL.

This clone was picked up a small number of times. V gene TRBV6-1 combines with J gene TRBJ1-1; D is perhaps TRBD1 (6 bases). Germline V gene sequence: CDR1 MNHNS, CDR2 SASEGT. CDR3 size: 15 residues. The V end was cut by 6 bases, the J end by 3 bases, with 17 bases between. The CDR3 reads CASRPWAPGDTEAFF. DNA of the CDR3: TGTGCCAGCAGGCCTTGGGCCCCAGGGGACACTGAAGCTTTCTTT.

This clone was seen a few times. The chain recombines TRBV28 with TRBJ1-5; 7 bases are shared with TRBD1. Germline CDR1 is MDHEN and CDR2 is SYDVKM. The CDR3 sequence is 14 residues long. V gave up 4 bases and J gave up 3 bases; unmatched junction bases: 3. Here the CDR3 DNA reads TGTGCCAGCAGTTCGGACAGGTCCAATCAGCCCCAGCATTTT. Translation: CASSSDRSNQPQHF.

This clone was recorded a few times. The gene calls are TRBV15 and TRBJ1-5; 8 nucleotides align to TRBD1. Unmatched junction bases numbered 12, after V lost 1 base and J lost 7 bases. This CDR3 region has 17 residues. From germline, CDR1 is LNHNV and CDR2 YYDKDF (reference sequence). The CDR3 DNA follows: TGTGCCACCAGCAGAGGGGGTAGTGGACAGGGCCACCAGCCCCAGCATTTT. Protein: CATSRGGSGQGHQPQHF.

A few counts support this clone. This chain connects TRBV6-6 to TRBJ1-5; 7 bases match TRBD1. This CDR3 comprises 14 residues. The germline V gene encodes CDR1 MNHNY and CDR2 SVGAGI (reference sequence). Trimming at V came to 4 bases and at J to 4 bases, leaving 4 bases not matched to a gene. CDR3 DNA sequence: TGTGCCAGCAGTTCCTCACAGGGGAATCAGCCCCAGCATTTT. Encoded protein: CASSSSQGNQPQHF.

The CDR3 bases are TGCGCCAGCAGCTGGGGGACAGGGCGGTACGAGCAGTACTTC. The encoded protein is CASSWGTGRYEQYF. This sequence joins TRBV5-1 and TRBJ2-7, with 9 bases that match TRBD1. There are 14 residues in the CDR3. Germline CDR1 is SGHRS and CDR2 is YFSETQ. Unmatched junction bases numbered 5, after V lost 3 bases and J lost 4 bases. Variable domain in full (rest from reference TRBV5-1 and TRBJ2-7): KAGVTQTPRYLIKTRGQQVTLSCSPISGHRSVSWYQQTPGQGLQFLFEYFSETQRNKGNFPGRFSGRQFSNSRSEMNVSTLELGDSALYLCASSWGTGRYEQYFGPGTRLTVT.

The genes are TRBV7-9 and TRBJ1-1; D gene ambiguous. Trimming took 11 bases from V and 0 from J, leaving 16 bases between them. The germline V gene encodes CDR1 SEHNR and CDR2 FQNEAQ (reference sequence). This CDR3 comprises 14 residues. CDR3 bases: TGTGCCCTCACCTTGGGGAGGATGAACACTGAAGCTTTCTTT. Amino acid sequence: CALTLGRMNTEAFF.

This clone was observed a few times. The chain links TRBV28 to TRBJ2-5; 13 bases map to TRBD2. The germline V gene encodes CDR1 MDHEN and CDR2 SYDVKM. This CDR3 comprises 16 residues. V lost 5 bases to trimming and J lost 4 bases; unmatched junction nucleotides: 7. DNA of the CDR3: TGTGCCAGCAGTCTATTACTAGCGGGAGGGGGAGAGACCCAGTACTTC. Translated, it gives CASSLLLAGGGETQYF.

The chain recombines TRBV18 with TRBJ2-2, with unresolved D. The CDR3 runs to 15 residues. CDR1 is KGHSH and CDR2 is LQKENI in the germline V gene. V lost 3 bases, J lost 1 base, and 9 bases lay in between. The CDR3 DNA sequence: TGTGCCAGCTCACCGGTACGAGGGAACACCGGGGAGCTGTTTTTT. It is translated as CASSPVRGNTGELFF.

The V call is TRBV14, the J call TRBJ1-1; unclear D gene. The germline V gene encodes CDR1 SGHDN and CDR2 FVKESK. CDR3 length equals 11 residues. V gave up 4 bases and J gave up 3 bases, with 3 bases separating them. The CDR3 loop is CASSPYTEAFF. In DNA form, the CDR3 reads TGTGCCAGCAGCCCATACACTGAAGCTTTCTTT.

This clone showed up just a few times. This chain joins TRBV6-5 and TRBJ2-7; TRBD2 matches 7 bases. V shed 5 bases and J 1 base; nucleotides not matched to a gene: 8. CDR1 is MNHEY, CDR2 SVGAGI, per germline. This CDR3 is 15 amino acids long. The CDR3, as DNA: TGTGCCAGCAGTCTGAGCGGGATGTTATCCTACGAGCAGTACTTC. Amino acid sequence: CASSLSGMLSYEQYF.

This clone has only a few counts. This chain joins TRBV4-3 and TRBJ2-3; D is perhaps TRBD2 (5 bases). This CDR3 spans 16 amino acids. Germline lookup yields CDR1 LGHNA and CDR2 YSLEER. The germline V and J ends were trimmed by 0 bases and 0 bases, with 10 bases remaining between them. The CDR3, as DNA: TGCGCCAGCAGCCAAGATATGGCTAGCAGCACAGATACGCAGTATTTT. Translated, it gives CASSQDMASSTDTQYF.

This clone showed up just once. The chain employs TRBV5-4 and TRBJ2-5; 16 bases align to TRBD2. The end of the DNA is better explained by TRBJ2-7, so the J call may be wrong. Germline V gene lookup returns CDR1 SGHNT and CDR2 YYREEE (reference sequence). The CDR3 contains 15 residues. The CDR3 spells CASSSGLAGGLEQYF. The CDR3 DNA reads TGTGCCAGCAGCTCGGGACTAGCGGGAGGGCTCGAGCAGTACTTC.

The rearrangement uses TRBV4-1 and TRBJ2-7, with 8 bases identical to TRBD1. V shed 4 bases and J 0 bases; nucleotides not matched to a gene: 5. Germline V gene data show CDR1 as MGHRA and CDR2 as YSYEKL. The CDR3 extends over 15 amino acids. CDR3 DNA sequence: TGCGCCAGCAGCCCAGGACAGGGACCCTCCTACGAGCAGTACTTC. The encoded protein is CASSPGQGPSYEQYF.

The chain joins TRBV5-1 to TRBJ2-1; 7 nucleotides match TRBD1. V was pared by 3 bases and J by 7 bases, with 1 base of the junction left unmatched. Germline V gene lookup returns CDR1 SGHRS and CDR2 YFSETQ. This CDR3 contains 12 residues. The CDR3 here is CASSSRGNEQFF. As DNA, the CDR3 is TGCGCCAGCAGCTCCAGGGGGAATGAGCAGTTCTTC.

This clone was seen at least ten times. The rearrangement uses TRBV7-3 and TRBJ2-1; tentatively, D is TRBD2 (6 bases). The CDR3 runs to 15 residues. CDR1 SGHTA and CDR2 FQGTGA come from the germline V gene. V gave up 2 bases and J gave up 3 bases, with 11 bases separating them. This CDR3 is CASSLLTRNYNEQFF. The CDR3 DNA reads TGTGCCAGCAGCTTACTGACTAGGAACTACAATGAGCAGTTCTTC.

This clone was seen more than once but under ten times. The chain is built from TRBV18 and TRBJ2-1; the match to TRBD2 covers 13 bases. Germline values: CDR1 KGHSH, CDR2 LQKENI. V shed 6 bases and J 4 bases; nucleotides not matched to a gene: 3. The CDR3 spans 15 residues. The CDR3 DNA sequence: TGTGCCAGCTCCATGACTAGCGGGAGGTACAATGAGCAGTTCTTC. Translation gives CASSMTSGRYNEQFF. Full variable domain (missing parts from reference TRBV18 and TRBJ2-1): NAGVMQNPRHLVRRRGQEARLRCSPMKGHSHVYWYRQLPEEGLKFMVYLQKENIIDESGMPKERFSAEFPKEGPSILRIQQVVRGDSAAYFCASSMTSGRYNEQFFGPGTRLTVL.